Listed below are T cell receptor beta chains from one sample, sequenced in a study of blood T cell repertoires in COVID-19. The repertoire was sequenced with immunoSEQ multiplex PCR; TCRdb's copy has only in-frame clones and lacks some. In the table there are some 250,000 clones, around four fifths of which are singletons. Sample: peripheral blood. These receptors all stem from a man aged 40-49 years with acute or convalescent COVID-19. Both conserved end residues are part of each CDR3. D genes are given only for firm matches. The size of a clone is reported for some rows only, either as once, few or many, or as a class for expanded clones.

d_call,j_call,v_call,clone_size,cdr3_aa,cdr3_nt
-,TRBJ1-2,TRBV29-1,-,CSVDWQGGGYTF,TGCAGCGTTGATTGGCAGGGAGGTGGCTACACCTTC
-,TRBJ2-2,TRBV7-3,-,CASSLNTENTGELFF,TGTGCCAGCAGCTTAAATACAGAGAACACCGGGGAGCTGTTTTTT
-,TRBJ1-1,TRBV7-9,-,CASSLGGGRTEAFF,TGTGCCAGCAGCTTAGGAGGGGGACGGACTGAAGCTTTCTTT
-,TRBJ2-1,TRBV21-1,-,CASRQTGNRSRYNEQFF,TGTGCCAGCAGACAAACTGGGAACAGGAGCAGGTACAATGAGCAGTTCTTC
-,TRBJ2-1,TRBV30,-,CAWNLRGHNEQFF,TGTGCCTGGAATTTGCGGGGCCACAATGAGCAGTTCTTC
TRBD2,TRBJ2-3,TRBV5-1,-,CASSLRTSGSKGDTQYF,TGCGCCAGCAGCTTACGGACTAGCGGGAGTAAGGGAGATACGCAGTATTTT
-,TRBJ1-4,TRBV7-2,-,CASSPRRGEKLFF,TGTGCCAGCAGCCCAAGAAGGGGTGAAAAACTGTTTTTT
TRBD2,TRBJ2-1,TRBV5-1,-,CASTTSELAGGTNEQFF,TGCGCCAGCACCACCTCTGAGCTAGCGGGGGGGACCAATGAGCAGTTCTTC
TRBD1,TRBJ2-2,TRBV11-2,-,CASSLGGQGATGELFF,TGTGCCAGCAGCTTAGGAGGACAGGGGGCAACCGGGGAGCTGTTTTTT
-,TRBJ2-3,TRBV30,-,CAWSEASLGGKDTQYF,TGTGCCTGGAGTGAGGCCTCTTTGGGGGGAAAAGATACGCAGTATTTT
-,TRBJ1-2,TRBV30,-,CAWSLGDNYGYTF,TGTGCCTGGAGTCTCGGGGATAACTATGGCTACACCTTC
TRBD2,TRBJ2-7,TRBV6-1,-,CATTSGRGSYEQYF,TGTGCCACCACCAGCGGGAGAGGTTCCTACGAGCAGTACTTC
TRBD2,TRBJ2-1,TRBV5-4,once,CASSLAPSGSSYNEQFF,TGTGCCAGCAGCTTGGCCCCTAGCGGGAGCTCCTACAATGAGCAGTTCTTC
-,TRBJ1-4,TRBV9,-,CASRGTSEEKLFF,TGTGCCAGCCGGGGGACCTCGGAAGAAAAACTGTTTTTT
TRBD2,TRBJ2-1,TRBV27,once,CASSLLAANEQFF,TGTGCCAGCAGTTTACTAGCGGCTAATGAGCAGTTCTTC
-,TRBJ1-4,TRBV9,-,CASSLQGALNEKLFF,TGTGCCAGCAGCCTACAGGGAGCCCTTAATGAAAAACTGTTTTTT
-,TRBJ2-7,TRBV19,-,CASSTNPVSGEQYF,TGTGCCAGTAGTACCAACCCGGTCTCGGGCGAGCAGTACTTC
-,TRBJ2-7,TRBV27,-,CASSQQGGGSPEQYF,TGTGCCAGCAGTCAACAGGGTGGCGGGTCCCCCGAGCAGTACTTC
-,TRBJ1-1,TRBV19,-,CASSITGNTEAFF,TGTGCCAGTAGTATTACAGGGAACACTGAAGCTTTCTTT
TRBD2,TRBJ2-2,TRBV9,-,CASSLRTGLAANTGELFF,TGTGCCAGCAGCCTCAGAACGGGGCTAGCGGCGAACACCGGGGAGCTGTTTTTT
-,TRBJ2-3,TRBV29-1,-,CSVTRDTDTQYF,TGCAGCGTTACGAGGGACACAGATACGCAGTATTTT
-,TRBJ1-1,TRBV29-1,once,CSVPGGGHGEAFF,TGCAGCGTTCCTGGAGGAGGGCATGGTGAAGCTTTCTTT
-,TRBJ1-4,TRBV6-5,-,CASSTGRGIGEKLFF,TGTGCCAGCAGTACCGGGAGGGGGATTGGTGAAAAACTGTTTTTT
TRBD1,TRBJ1-1,TRBV25-1,-,CASRGQRGDEAFF,TGTGCCAGCAGGGGACAGCGCGGGGATGAAGCTTTCTTT
-,TRBJ2-1,TRBV11-2,-,CASSLRGVGDEQFF,TGTGCCAGCAGCTTACGGGGAGTTGGGGATGAGCAGTTCTTC
-,TRBJ2-1,TRBV6-6,-,CASSTRDPYNEQFF,TGTGCCAGCAGTACTCGGGATCCCTACAATGAGCAGTTCTTC
-,TRBJ1-1,TRBV15,few,CATSTQLRVPRAFF,TGTGCCACCAGCACCCAGCTGAGGGTGCCGCGGGCTTTCTTT
TRBD1,TRBJ1-2,TRBV5-1,-,CASSPGQSYGYTF,TGCGCCAGCAGCCCGGGACAGAGCTATGGCTACACCTTC
-,TRBJ2-1,TRBV5-8,-,CASSTWRARDEQFF,TGTGCCAGCAGCACTTGGAGGGCGCGCGATGAGCAGTTCTTC
TRBD1,TRBJ1-2,TRBV9,once,CASSTRDSPLYYGYTF,TGTGCCAGCAGCACAAGGGACAGCCCTTTATACTATGGCTACACCTTC
-,TRBJ1-4,TRBV18,-,CASSLGADEKLFF,TGTGCCAGCTCATTAGGGGCGGATGAAAAACTGTTTTTT
TRBD1,TRBJ1-6,TRBV5-1,few,CASSLTETGGSPLHF,TGCGCCAGCAGCTTGACTGAGACAGGGGGGTCACCCCTCCACTTT
-,TRBJ2-1,TRBV7-9,-,CASSLASGLNNNEQFF,TGTGCCAGCAGCTTAGCTTCAGGGCTAAACAACAATGAGCAGTTCTTC
TRBD2,TRBJ2-3,TRBV4-1,-,CASSGLAESSSTDTQYF,TGCGCCAGCAGTGGGCTAGCGGAGAGCTCTAGCACAGATACGCAGTATTTT
TRBD2,TRBJ2-1,TRBV7-9,-,CASSWGLGTDEQFF,TGTGCCAGCAGCTGGGGACTAGGTACTGATGAGCAGTTCTTC